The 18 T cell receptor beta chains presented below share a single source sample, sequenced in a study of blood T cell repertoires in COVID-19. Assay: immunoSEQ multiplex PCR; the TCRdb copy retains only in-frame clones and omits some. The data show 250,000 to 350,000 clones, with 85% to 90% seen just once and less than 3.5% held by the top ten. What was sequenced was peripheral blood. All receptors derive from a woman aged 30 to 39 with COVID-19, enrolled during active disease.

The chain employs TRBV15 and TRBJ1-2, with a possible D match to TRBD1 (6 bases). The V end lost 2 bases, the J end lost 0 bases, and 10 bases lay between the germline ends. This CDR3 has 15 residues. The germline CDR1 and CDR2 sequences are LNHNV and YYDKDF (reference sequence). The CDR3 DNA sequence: TGTGCCACCAGCAGACCTACAGGGTCTAACTATGGCTACACCTTC. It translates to CATSRPTGSNYGYTF.

In nucleotides, the CDR3 is TGTGCCAGCAGCCCCCAGGGACTAGCGGGAGGGATAGATACGCAGTATTTT. It yields the protein CASSPQGLAGGIDTQYF. V gene TRBV9 combines with J gene TRBJ2-3; 16 nucleotides agree with TRBD2. Germline CDR1 and CDR2: SGDLS and YYNGEE. After removal of 4 bases from V and 5 bases from J, the junction contained 7 bases not matched to a gene. This CDR3 is built from 17 residues.

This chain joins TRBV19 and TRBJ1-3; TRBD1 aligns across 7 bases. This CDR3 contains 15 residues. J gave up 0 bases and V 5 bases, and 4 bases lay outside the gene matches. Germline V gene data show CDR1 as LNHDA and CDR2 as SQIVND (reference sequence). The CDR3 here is CASSGQDPSGNTIYF. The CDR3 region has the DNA TGTGCCAGTAGTGGACAGGACCCCTCTGGAAACACCATATATTTT.

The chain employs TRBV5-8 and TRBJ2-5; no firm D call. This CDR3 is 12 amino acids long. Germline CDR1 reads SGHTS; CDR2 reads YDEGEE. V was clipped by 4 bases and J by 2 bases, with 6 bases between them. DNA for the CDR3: TGTGCCAGCAGCGCTATACAAGAGACCCAGTACTTC. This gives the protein CASSAIQETQYF.

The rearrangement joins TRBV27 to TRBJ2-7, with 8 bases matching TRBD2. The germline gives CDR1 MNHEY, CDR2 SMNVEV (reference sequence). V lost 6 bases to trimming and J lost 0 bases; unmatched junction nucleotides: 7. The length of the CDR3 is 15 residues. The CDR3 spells CASSLTSGPSYEQYF. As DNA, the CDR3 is TGTGCCAGCAGCCTCACTAGCGGACCCTCCTACGAGCAGTACTTC.

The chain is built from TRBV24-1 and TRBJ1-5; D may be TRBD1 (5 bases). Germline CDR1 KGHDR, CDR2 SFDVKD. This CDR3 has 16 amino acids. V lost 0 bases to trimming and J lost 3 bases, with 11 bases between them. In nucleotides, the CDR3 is TGTGCCACCAGTGATTTGCAAGGACACCCCAATCAGCCCCAGCATTTT. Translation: CATSDLQGHPNQPQHF.

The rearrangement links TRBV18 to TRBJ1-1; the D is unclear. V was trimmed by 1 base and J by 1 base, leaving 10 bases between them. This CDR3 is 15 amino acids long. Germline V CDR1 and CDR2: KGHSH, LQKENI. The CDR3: CASSPLDSGNTEAFF. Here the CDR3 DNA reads TGTGCCAGCTCACCACTGGACTCCGGGAACACTGAAGCTTTCTTT.

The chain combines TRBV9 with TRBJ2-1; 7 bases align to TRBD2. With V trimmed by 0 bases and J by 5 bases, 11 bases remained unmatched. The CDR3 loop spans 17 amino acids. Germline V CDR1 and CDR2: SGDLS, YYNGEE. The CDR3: CASSVAPLAATNNEQFF. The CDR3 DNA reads TGTGCCAGCAGCGTAGCTCCTCTAGCGGCGACAAACAATGAGCAGTTCTTC.

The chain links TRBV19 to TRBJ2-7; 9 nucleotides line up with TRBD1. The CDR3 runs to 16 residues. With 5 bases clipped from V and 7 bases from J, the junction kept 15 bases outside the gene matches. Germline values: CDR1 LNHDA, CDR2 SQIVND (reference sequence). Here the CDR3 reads CASSPMDRGGGGEQYF. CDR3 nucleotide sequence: TGTGCCAGTAGTCCCATGGACAGGGGCGGTGGAGGGGAGCAGTACTTC.

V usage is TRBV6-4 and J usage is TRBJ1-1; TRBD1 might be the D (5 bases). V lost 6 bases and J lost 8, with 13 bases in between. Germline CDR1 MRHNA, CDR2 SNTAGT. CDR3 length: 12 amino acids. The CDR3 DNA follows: TGTGCCAGCAGAACATGGGCAGGGGAAGCTTTCTTT. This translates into CASRTWAGEAFF.

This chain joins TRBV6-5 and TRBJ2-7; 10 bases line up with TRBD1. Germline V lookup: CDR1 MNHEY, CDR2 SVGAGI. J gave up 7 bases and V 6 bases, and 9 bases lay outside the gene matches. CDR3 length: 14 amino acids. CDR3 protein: CASRLDRGRREQYF. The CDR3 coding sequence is TGTGCCAGCAGGTTAGACAGGGGGCGACGGGAGCAGTACTTC.

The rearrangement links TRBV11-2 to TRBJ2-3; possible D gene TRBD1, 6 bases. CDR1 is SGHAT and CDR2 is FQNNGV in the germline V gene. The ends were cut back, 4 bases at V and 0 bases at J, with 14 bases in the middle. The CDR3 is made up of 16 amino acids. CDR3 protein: CASSSRGSPSTDTQYF. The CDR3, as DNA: TGTGCCAGCAGCTCGAGGGGGTCTCCTAGCACAGATACGCAGTATTTT.

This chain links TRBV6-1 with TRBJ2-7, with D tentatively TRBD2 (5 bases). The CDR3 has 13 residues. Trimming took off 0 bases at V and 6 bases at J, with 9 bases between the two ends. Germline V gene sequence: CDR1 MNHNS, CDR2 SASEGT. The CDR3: CASSEARGGEQYF. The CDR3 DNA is TGTGCCAGCAGTGAAGCGCGTGGAGGCGAGCAGTACTTC.

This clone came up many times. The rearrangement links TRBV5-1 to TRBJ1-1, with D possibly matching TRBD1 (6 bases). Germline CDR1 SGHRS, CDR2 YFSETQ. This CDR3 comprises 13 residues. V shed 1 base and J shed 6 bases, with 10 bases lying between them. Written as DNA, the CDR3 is TGCGCCAGCAGCTTGACACAGGGCTCTGAAGCTTTCTTT. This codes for CASSLTQGSEAFF.

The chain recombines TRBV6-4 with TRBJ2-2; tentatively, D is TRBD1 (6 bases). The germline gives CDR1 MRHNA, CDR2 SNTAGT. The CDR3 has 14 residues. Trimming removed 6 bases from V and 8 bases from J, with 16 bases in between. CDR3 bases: TGTGCCAGCAGCCCTGGGACATTTGTGGGGGAGCTGTTTTTT. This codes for CASSPGTFVGELFF.

The CDR3 region is CASSIEGTGVLLSNQPQHF. CDR3 sequence (DNA): TGTGCCAGTAGTATAGAGGGGACAGGGGTCCTATTGAGCAATCAGCCCCAGCATTTT. The chain uses TRBV19 and TRBJ1-5, with 10 nucleotides matching TRBD1. This CDR3 is 19 amino acids long. In germline, CDR1 is LNHDA, CDR2 SQIVND (reference sequence). J was trimmed by 1 base and V by 0 bases; bases with no gene match: 9. The full variable domain, completed using reference TRBV19 and TRBJ1-5, is DGGITQSPKYLFRKEGQNVTLSCEQNLNHDAMYWYRQDPGQGLRLIYYSQIVNDFQKGDIAEGYSVSREKKESFPLTVTSAQKNPTAFYLCASSIEGTGVLLSNQPQHFGDGTRLSIL.

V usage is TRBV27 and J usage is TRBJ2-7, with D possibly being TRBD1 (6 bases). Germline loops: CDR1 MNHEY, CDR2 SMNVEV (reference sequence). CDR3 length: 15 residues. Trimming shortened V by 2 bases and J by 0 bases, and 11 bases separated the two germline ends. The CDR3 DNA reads TGTGCCAGCAGTTTAAGGCCAGGGGTCTCCTACGAGCAGTACTTC. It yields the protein CASSLRPGVSYEQYF.

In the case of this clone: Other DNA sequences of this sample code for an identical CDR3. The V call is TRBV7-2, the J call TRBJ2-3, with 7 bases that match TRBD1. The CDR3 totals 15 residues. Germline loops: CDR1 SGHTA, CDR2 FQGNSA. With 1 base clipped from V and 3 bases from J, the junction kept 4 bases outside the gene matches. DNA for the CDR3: TGTGCCAGCAGCTTAGTGGCAGGGGGAACAGATACGCAGTATTTT. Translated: CASSLVAGGTDTQYF.